This T cell receptor (beta chain) is drawn from a study of identical twins. The study, taken as a whole, reports: A lower insertion count was a feature of abundant cord blood beta clonotypes, with no such feature in memory repertoires. Twin-shared out-of-frame alpha sequences showed excess low generation probability.

A word on this clonotype: Its antigen remains unknown.

A universal primer site arose from template switching, and cDNA bore unique molecular identifiers. TCRdb re-analysed the 5' RACE reads in MiXCR, keeping a single row per CDR3 protein. The sample holds about 570,000 distinct CDR3 sequences, over 8.5% seen once. The CDR3 has 13 residues. V lost 3 bases to trimming and J lost 4 bases, with 10 bases between them. CDR1 is SEHNR and CDR2 is FQNEAQ in the germline V gene (reference sequence). The data were also submitted as part of a second study, on yellow fever vaccine responses in identical twins.

This rearrangement joins TRBV7-9 to TRBJ2-7, with D unresolved. The specimen sequenced was PBMCs. The TCR comes from a woman younger than 35 in good health. The CDR3 reads CASSFGPMYEQYF. The CDR3 DNA sequence: TGTGCCAGCAGCTTTGGCCCAATGTACGAGCAGTACTTC.